The 12 T cell receptor beta chains given below trace back to one sample, sequenced in a study of HIV-infected children after antiretroviral therapy interruption. The treatment is: PENTA 11 planned treatment interruption arm or continuous ART arm. A 3' RACE protocol on RNA, with unique molecular identifiers, produced the TCR library. Each CDR3 protein gets one entry after TCRdb re-called the 3' RACE reads with MiXCR. The sample carries roughly 16,000 distinct CDR3 sequences, 3% to 4% recorded once. The starting material was CD45RA+ CD4+ T cells from PBMCs, obtained from a donor given antiretroviral therapy, either interrupted or continuous. Described subset: naive CD4+ CD45RA+ CD45RO- T cells. These TCRs come from a child between 2 and 17 years old with HIV.

This clonotype was detected many times. The V and J genes are TRBV2 and TRBJ2-2; D call uncertain. The CDR3 has 15 residues. Germline CDR1 reads SNHLY; CDR2 reads FYNNEI. Trimming shortened V by 6 bases and J by 7 bases, and 18 bases separated the two germline ends. CDR3 sequence reads: CASSPRQILGGELFF. For the CDR3, the DNA is TGTGCCAGCAGCCCTCGGCAGATTCTTGGCGGGGAGCTGTTTTTT.

This clonotype was counted at least ten times. The chain carries TRBV19 and TRBJ2-6; D possibly corresponds to TRBD1 (5 bases). The CDR3 consists of 16 residues. Per the germline V gene, CDR1 is LNHDA and CDR2 is SQIVND (reference sequence). Trimming stripped 6 bases from V and 4 bases from J, with 16 bases between. Written as DNA, the CDR3 is TGTGCCAGTAGCACTCCAGGGTTAGGAGGGGCCAACGTCCTGACTTTC. As protein: CASSTPGLGGANVLTF.

This clonotype was seen repeatedly, ten times or more. The chain couples TRBV5-1 to TRBJ2-1; no definite D call. V dropped 2 bases and J dropped 0 bases, with 12 bases sitting between them. Germline CDR1 reads SGHRS; CDR2 reads YFSETQ. CDR3 length equals 16 residues. The CDR3 coding sequence is TGCGCCAGCAGCTTAGGGCTCCTGAGCTCCTACAATGAGCAGTTCTTC. It is translated as CASSLGLLSSYNEQFF.

This clonotype was observed at least ten times. This chain uses TRBV29-1 with TRBJ1-6; D ambiguous. The germline gives CDR1 SQVTM, CDR2 ANQGSEA. CDR3 length: 11 amino acids. V lost 4 bases and J 14 bases, leaving 12 bases between the germline ends. The CDR3 protein is CSVGDGSALHF. The DNA of the CDR3 is TGCAGCGTTGGGGATGGGTCGGCCCTCCACTTT. Full variable domain (rest looked up from reference TRBV29-1 and TRBJ1-6): SAVISQKPSRDICQRGTSLTIQCQVDSQVTMMFWYRQQPGQSLTLIATANQGSEATYESGFVIDKFPISRPNLTFSTLTVSNMSPEDSSIYLCSVGDGSALHFGNGTRLTVT.

This chain uses TRBV28 with TRBJ1-6; D gene ambiguous. This CDR3 contains 13 residues. Germline V gene lookup returns CDR1 MDHEN and CDR2 SYDVKM. Between the trimmed V and J ends, which lost 6 bases and 10 bases, there was a span of 13 bases. CDR3 loop: CASSYDLGSPLHF. For the CDR3, the DNA is TGTGCCAGCAGCTACGACTTAGGCTCACCCCTCCACTTT.

This clonotype was detected many times. The gene calls are TRBV10-3 and TRBJ1-2; D is undetermined. This CDR3 is 16 amino acids long. V was shortened by 4 bases and J by 5 bases, with 20 bases between the two germline ends. Germline CDR1 is ENHRY and CDR2 is SYGVKD. The CDR3 sequence is CAISGQVFDIRYGYTF. For the CDR3, the DNA is TGTGCCATCAGTGGACAAGTGTTTGACATTCGGTATGGCTACACCTTC.

This clonotype has at least ten counts. The chain carries TRBV20-1 and TRBJ1-4; possibly TRBD1 for D (6 bases). Germline CDR1 DFQATT, CDR2 SNEGSKA (reference sequence). The ends were cut back, 0 bases at V and 7 bases at J, with 15 bases in the middle. The CDR3 is made up of 15 amino acids. CDR3 nucleotides: TGCAGTGCTAGAGATCCCAGGGGCGCAGGTGAAAAACTGTTTTTT. It translates to CSARDPRGAGEKLFF.

This clonotype was found many times. J is TRBJ2-5 and V is TRBV3-1, with D unclear. CDR3 length: 14 residues. Germline CDR1 reads LGHDT; CDR2 reads YNNKEL (reference sequence). Trimming pared 0 bases from V and 6 bases from J, leaving 11 bases between. CDR3 sequence reads: CASSQDRLGKTQYF. CDR3 sequence (DNA): TGTGCCAGCAGCCAAGATCGATTGGGGAAGACCCAGTACTTC.

This clonotype rates as medium-sized. This chain connects TRBV7-3 to TRBJ2-5, with TRBD2 matching 16 bases. In germline, CDR1 is SGHTA, CDR2 FQGTGA. The trim removed 0 bases at V and 2 bases at J, leaving 0 bases unmatched. The CDR3 spans 17 residues. CDR3 in DNA: TGTGCCAGCAGCTTAACGGGACTAGCGGGGGGGCAAGAGACCCAGTACTTC. It is translated as CASSLTGLAGGQETQYF.

This clonotype was observed many times. The V gene is TRBV10-3, the J gene TRBJ1-1; no definite D call. V was pared by 0 bases and J by 1 base, with 6 bases between. CDR3 length: 14 residues. Germline-derived CDR1 and CDR2 are ENHRY and SYGVKD. CDR3 nucleotide sequence: TGTGCCATCAGTGAGTCGGCCTCGAACACTGAAGCTTTCTTT. Translated, it gives CAISESASNTEAFF.

By frequency in the sample, this clonotype is medium-sized (0.01 to 0.1%). The V and J genes are TRBV5-1 and TRBJ2-5, with D possibly being TRBD2 (6 bases). CDR1 and CDR2 (germline): SGHRS, YFSETQ. This CDR3 is built from 13 residues. V dropped 3 bases and J dropped 2 bases, with 8 bases sitting between them. CDR3 nucleotide sequence: TGCGCCAGCAGCTCGGGACTGCAAGAGACCCAGTACTTC. It is translated as CASSSGLQETQYF.

This clonotype was counted at least ten times. The chain employs TRBV2 and TRBJ2-1, with D possibly TRBD2 on 5 matching bases. CDR1 is SNHLY and CDR2 is FYNNEI in the germline V gene. The CDR3 length is 15 residues. V was shortened by 6 bases and J by 2 bases, with 14 bases between the two germline ends. The CDR3 DNA follows: TGTGCCAGCAGGGCCGGGCTAGCCACCTACAATGAGCAGTTCTTC. Its protein product is CASRAGLATYNEQFF.